This TCR beta chain was profiled in a study of cytomegalovirus exposure and HLA in healthy donors. Study-level points and caveats: Sequencing artifact likely explains a cluster of highly shared sequence variants.

This clone has a handful of counts. The target antigen is unknown. Per germline, CDR1 KGHSH and CDR2 LQKENI. The CDR3 loop spans 15 amino acids. Trimming removed 4 bases at V and 4 bases at J, with 16 bases between. Primers included in the PCR were 60 Vbeta and 13 Jbeta primers. The data were produced by immunoSEQ multiplex PCR, yet TCRdb's version contains in-frame clones alone and is incomplete. The repertoire holds roughly 200,000 clones, with approximately 80% as singletons. This rearrangement joins TRBV18 to TRBJ2-5; D perhaps matches TRBD1 (5 bases). This TCR came from a man younger than 45 in good health and CMV-seronegative. Sequenced input: PBMCs. CDR3 nucleotide sequence: TGTGCCAGCTCACTGTACGCAGGGCAGGCAGAGACCCAGTACTTC. It codes for CASSLYAGQAETQYF.